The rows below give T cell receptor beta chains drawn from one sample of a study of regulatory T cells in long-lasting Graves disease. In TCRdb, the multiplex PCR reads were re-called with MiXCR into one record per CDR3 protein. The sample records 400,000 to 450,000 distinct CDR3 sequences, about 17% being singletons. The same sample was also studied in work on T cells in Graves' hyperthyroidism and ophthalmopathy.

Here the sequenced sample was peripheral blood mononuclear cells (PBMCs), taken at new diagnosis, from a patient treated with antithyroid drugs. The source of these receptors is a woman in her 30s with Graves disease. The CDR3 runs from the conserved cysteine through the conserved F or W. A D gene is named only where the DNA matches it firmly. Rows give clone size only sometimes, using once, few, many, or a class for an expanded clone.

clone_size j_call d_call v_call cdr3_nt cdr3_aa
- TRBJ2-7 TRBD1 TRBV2 TGTGCCAGCAGGACAGGGGGAGGAGGGACAGGGAGGCGCGAGCAGTACTTC CASRTGGGGTGRREQYF
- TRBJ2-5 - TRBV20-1 TGCAGTGCCCTCCCCAGGAGAGGCCCCCACCAAGAGACCCAGTACTTC CSALPRRGPHQETQYF
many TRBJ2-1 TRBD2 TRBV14 TGTGCCAGCAGCCAGACTAGCGGGAGGTTAGGAAACAATGAGCAGTTCTTC CASSQTSGRLGNNEQFF
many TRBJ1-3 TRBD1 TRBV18 TGTGCCAGCCACCGGGACAGCTACTCTGGAAACACCATATATTTT CASHRDSYSGNTIYF
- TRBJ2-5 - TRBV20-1 TGCAGTGTGGCAGGAGTGAGTCAGCGTAATAAAGAGACCCAGTACTTC CSVAGVSQRNKETQYF
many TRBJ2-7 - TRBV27 TGTGCCAGCAGGCCGGACGGGGCGCGATACGAGCAGTACTTC CASRPDGARYEQYF
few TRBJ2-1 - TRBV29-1 TGCAGCGTAAAGCGGACGGTCAGCGGTAATGAGCAGTTCTTC CSVKRTVSGNEQFF
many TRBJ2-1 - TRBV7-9 TGTGCCAGCAGCCTGCCACTGGAGGGGGGCTACAATGAGCAGTTCTTC CASSLPLEGGYNEQFF
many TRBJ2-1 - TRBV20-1 TGCAGTGCTAGAATACCATATGCAAACAATGAGCAGTTCTTC CSARIPYANNEQFF
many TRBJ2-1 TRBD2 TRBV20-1 TGCGGGTGTAGCGGGAGCAAAGTGGGTGAGCAGTTCTTC CGCSGSKVGEQFF
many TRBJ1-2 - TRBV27 TGTGCCAGCAGTTCTCGGGGGCGCTCCAACTATGGCTACACCTTC CASSSRGRSNYGYTF
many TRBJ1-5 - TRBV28 TGTGCCAGCAGTGACCTTGGGACTGGCAATCAGCCCCAGCATTTT CASSDLGTGNQPQHF
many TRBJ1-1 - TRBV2 TGTGCCAGCAGGACGGACAGCAACACTGAAGCTTTCTTT CASRTDSNTEAFF
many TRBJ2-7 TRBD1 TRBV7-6 TGTGCCAGCAGCCCCTCGGACAGGGGAGGTTCCTACGAGCAGTACTTC CASSPSDRGGSYEQYF
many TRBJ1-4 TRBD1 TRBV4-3 TGCGCCAGCAGCCAAGCCCGGGACAGGAGAAATGAAAAACTGTTTTTT CASSQARDRRNEKLFF
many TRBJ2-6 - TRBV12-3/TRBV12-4 TGTGCCAGCAGTTTACCAGGGACCATGGCTGGGGCCAACGTCCTGACTTTC CASSLPGTMAGANVLTF
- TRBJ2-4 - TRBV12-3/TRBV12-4 TGTGCCAGCAGTTTAGCAAGCGTCAAAAACATTCAGTACTTC CASSLASVKNIQYF
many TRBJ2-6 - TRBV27 TGTGCCAGCAGTTTGGAAGGGAATCCTCTCTCTGGGGCCAACGTCCTGACTTTC CASSLEGNPLSGANVLTF
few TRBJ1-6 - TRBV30 TGTGCCTGGAGACGGAGGGGAGAGTCACCCCTCCACTTT CAWRRRGESPLHF
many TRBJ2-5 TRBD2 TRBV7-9 TGTGCCAGCAGCCCTGGTGCTAGCGGGAGTCAGACCCAGTACTTC CASSPGASGSQTQYF
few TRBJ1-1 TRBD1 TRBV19 TGTGCCAGTAGCAAACAGGGGCGAGGGACTGAAGCTTTCTTT CASSKQGRGTEAFF
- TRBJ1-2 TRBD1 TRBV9 TGTGCCAGCAGCGTAAAGGCAGGGGGGGCCTATGGCTACACCTTC CASSVKAGGAYGYTF
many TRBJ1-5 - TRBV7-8 TGTGCCAGCAGCTTAGTCCGGGGGAATCAGCCCCAGCATTTT CASSLVRGNQPQHF
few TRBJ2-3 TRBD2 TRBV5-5 TGTGCCAGCAGGTCGGGACTAGCCGGGCCAGATACGCAGTATTTT CASRSGLAGPDTQYF
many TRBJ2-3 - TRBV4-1 TGCGCCAGCAGCCCCGCCCCCGCGATAGATACGCAGTATTTT CASSPAPAIDTQYF
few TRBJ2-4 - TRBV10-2 TGCGCCACCGAGCGGACCAACAAAAACATTCAGTACTTC CATERTNKNIQYF
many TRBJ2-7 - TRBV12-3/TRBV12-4 TGTGCCAGCAGTTTACAGGGCCAATTCCCCTCCCCTCTCTACGAGCAGTACTTC CASSLQGQFPSPLYEQYF
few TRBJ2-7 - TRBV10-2 TGCGCCAGCAGATCCTCCAGCGAGCAGTACTTC CASRSSSEQYF
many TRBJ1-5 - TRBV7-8 TGTGCCAGCAGCTTAGAGGTTCAGCCCCAGCATTTT CASSLEVQPQHF
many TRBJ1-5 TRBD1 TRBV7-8 TGTGCCAGCAGCTCTAAAGTGGACAGGATGAGCAATCAGCCCCAGCATTTT CASSSKVDRMSNQPQHF
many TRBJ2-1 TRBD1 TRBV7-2 TGTGCCAGCAGCTTAGTTCAGGGGGTCGATGAGCAGTTCTTC CASSLVQGVDEQFF
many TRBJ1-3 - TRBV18 TGTGCCAGCTCACCACCATCCGAACGGAACACCATATATTTT CASSPPSERNTIYF
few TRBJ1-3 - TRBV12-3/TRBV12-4 TGTGCCAGCAGGCACCCTGGAAACACCATATATTTT CASRHPGNTIYF
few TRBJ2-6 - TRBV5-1 TGCGCCAGCAGCTTGACTCAGCCCTCTGGGGCCAACGTCCTGACTTTC CASSLTQPSGANVLTF
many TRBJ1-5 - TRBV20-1 TGCAGTGCTAGAGATCCGGGGGAGAGCAATCAGCCCCAGCATTTT CSARDPGESNQPQHF
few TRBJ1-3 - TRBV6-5 TGTGCCAGCAGTTACATCCAGAGCTCCGGAAACACCATATATTTT CASSYIQSSGNTIYF